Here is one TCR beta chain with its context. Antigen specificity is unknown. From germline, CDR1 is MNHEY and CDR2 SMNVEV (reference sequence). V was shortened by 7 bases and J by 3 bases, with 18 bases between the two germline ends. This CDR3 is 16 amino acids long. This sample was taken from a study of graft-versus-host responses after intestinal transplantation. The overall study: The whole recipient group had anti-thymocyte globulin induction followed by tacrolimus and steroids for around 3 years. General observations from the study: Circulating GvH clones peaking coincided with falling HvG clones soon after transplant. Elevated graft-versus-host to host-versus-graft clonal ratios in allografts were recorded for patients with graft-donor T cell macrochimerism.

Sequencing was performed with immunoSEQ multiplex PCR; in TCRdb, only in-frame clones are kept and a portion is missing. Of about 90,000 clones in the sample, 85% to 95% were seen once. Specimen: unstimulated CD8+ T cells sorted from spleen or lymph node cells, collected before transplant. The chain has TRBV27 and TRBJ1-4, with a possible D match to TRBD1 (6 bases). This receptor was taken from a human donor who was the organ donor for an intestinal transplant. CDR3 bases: TGTGCCAGCACCACGGGCTGGGGGCGCCCTAATGAAAAACTGTTTTTT. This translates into CASTTGWGRPNEKLFF.